These 28 T cell receptor beta chains were sequenced from one sample in a study of cytomegalovirus exposure and HLA in healthy donors. The PCR used 60 Vbeta and 13 Jbeta primers. Profiling relied on immunoSEQ multiplex PCR, and the TCRdb table lists in-frame clones only, not all of them. Among about 130,000 clones listed, 75% to 90% were seen once. Sequencing was performed on PBMCs. The source of these receptors is a middle-aged woman in good health and CMV-seropositive.

This clone has a single count. The CDR3 coding sequence is TGCGCCAGCAGCCCACCTTTCCGGGACAGCAATACCGGGGAGCTGTTTTTT. It translates to CASSPPFRDSNTGELFF. This chain links TRBV5-1 with TRBJ2-2, with 7 bases identical to TRBD1. V dropped 4 bases and J dropped 5; count of bases not matched to a gene: 14. The CDR3 has 17 residues. Germline lookup yields CDR1 SGHRS and CDR2 YFSETQ.

To note about this clone: At one boundary the junction diverges from the germline segment, which might be a read error. The rearrangement uses TRBV29-1 and TRBJ1-1; 11 nucleotides align to TRBD1. Germline assignment: CDR1 SQVTM and CDR2 ANQGSEA. There are 16 residues in the CDR3. The CDR3 here is CSVEGPRDRGIAEAFF. The CDR3 nucleotides read TGCAGCGTGGAAGGCCCCCGGGACAGGGGGATCGCGGAAGCTTTCTTT.

This chain uses TRBV27 with TRBJ1-1, with D tentatively TRBD1 (5 bases). V was shortened by 5 bases and J by 7 bases, with 14 bases between the two germline ends. The CDR3 contains 13 residues. The V gene's germline CDR1 is MNHEY and CDR2 SMNVEV (reference sequence). DNA for the CDR3: TGTGCCAGCAGTCGGAAGGGGTCGGGTGAAGCTTTCTTT. This sequence encodes CASSRKGSGEAFF.

This chain connects TRBV9 to TRBJ2-1; maybe TRBD2 (7 bases). This CDR3 comprises 15 residues. V lost 5 bases and J lost 2, with 14 bases in between. The germline V gene encodes CDR1 SGDLS and CDR2 YYNGEE. CDR3 in amino acids: CASSQGGATYNEQFF. As DNA, the CDR3 is TGTGCCAGCAGTCAAGGGGGGGCCACCTACAATGAGCAGTTCTTC.

The chain recombines TRBV5-6 with TRBJ2-7; the D gene is possibly TRBD1 (7 bases). The CDR3 runs 15 residues. Germline V gene sequence: CDR1 SGHDT, CDR2 YYEEEE. Trimming removed 1 base from V and 3 bases from J, with 14 bases in between. Here the CDR3 reads CASSLRPGGNYEQYF. The CDR3 bases are TGTGCCAGCAGCTTGAGGCCAGGGGGGAACTACGAGCAGTACTTC.

The V call is TRBV2, the J call TRBJ1-2; D might be TRBD1 (6 bases). V lost 7 bases to trimming and J lost 5 bases, with 11 bases between them. CDR1 and CDR2 (germline): SNHLY, FYNNEI. This CDR3 is built from 12 residues. CDR3 protein: CASKGGKYGYTF. The CDR3 DNA sequence: TGTGCCAGCAAGGGGGGGAAGTATGGCTACACCTTC.

The gene calls are TRBV11-2 and TRBJ1-3; D perhaps matches TRBD1 (5 bases). Per germline, CDR1 SGHAT and CDR2 FQNNGV. The V end was cut by 6 bases, the J end by 0 bases, with 18 bases between. The CDR3 runs to 17 residues. Here the CDR3 reads CASRQSGGLSSGNTIYF. CDR3 DNA sequence: TGTGCCAGCAGACAATCCGGGGGACTGAGCTCTGGAAACACCATATATTTT.

V gene TRBV7-2 combines with J gene TRBJ1-5, with D hard to call. V lost 4 bases and J lost 4, with 8 bases in between. The CDR3 totals 13 residues. CDR1 SGHTA and CDR2 FQGNSA come from the germline V gene. This CDR3 reads CASSSRENQPQHF. CDR3 nucleotide sequence: TGTGCCAGCAGCTCTAGGGAGAATCAGCCCCAGCATTTT.

The V gene is TRBV9, the J gene TRBJ1-1; D gene uncertain. The V gene's germline CDR1 is SGDLS and CDR2 YYNGEE. The CDR3 has 12 residues. The V end was cut by 6 bases, the J end by 1 base, with 7 bases between. The CDR3 protein is CASKGGNTEAFF. For the CDR3, the DNA is TGTGCCAGCAAGGGAGGGAACACTGAAGCTTTCTTT.

The chain couples TRBV2 to TRBJ1-1; 8 nucleotides line up with TRBD1. Germline CDR1 SNHLY, CDR2 FYNNEI. The CDR3 has 14 amino acids. The trim removed 4 bases at V and 5 bases at J, leaving 6 bases unmatched. As DNA, the CDR3 is TGTGCCAGCAGTGGTGTGGACAGGGATACTGAAGCTTTCTTT. Encoded protein: CASSGVDRDTEAFF.

The V call is TRBV10-3, the J call TRBJ2-1; 9 bases are a match to TRBD2. There are 15 residues in the CDR3. In germline, CDR1 is ENHRY, CDR2 SYGVKD. V shed 0 bases and J 8 bases; nucleotides not matched to a gene: 5. CDR3 amino acids: CAISESGLATYEQFF. DNA of the CDR3: TGTGCCATCAGTGAGTCTGGACTAGCGACGTATGAGCAGTTCTTC.

The chain has TRBV27 and TRBJ1-4; D remains unclear. There are 13 residues in the CDR3. Germline CDR1 is MNHEY and CDR2 is SMNVEV (reference sequence). V was clipped by 3 bases and J by 12 bases, with 14 bases between them. CDR3 coding DNA: TGTGCCAGCAGTTTCCTTCCCCTCGGGGAACTGTTTTTT. Translation gives CASSFLPLGELFF.

The chain carries TRBV11-2 and TRBJ2-7, with TRBD1 as a possible D gene (6 bases). Trimming removed 4 bases from V and 7 bases from J, with 17 bases in between. The germline V gene has CDR1 SGHAT and CDR2 FQNNGV. The CDR3 length is 14 residues. Written as DNA, the CDR3 is TGTGCCAGCAGCTCTAGGACAGCCATCTCTGAGCAGTACTTC. As protein: CASSSRTAISEQYF.

The gene calls are TRBV19 and TRBJ2-1; D perhaps matches TRBD2 (5 bases). This CDR3 is 16 amino acids long. With 6 bases removed from V and 4 bases from J, the gap between germline ends came to 19 bases. Germline V gives CDR1 LNHDA, CDR2 SQIVND (reference sequence). The CDR3 nucleotides read TGTGCCAGTAGGGCTGCTAGCTCGGCCGGTTACAATGAGCAGTTCTTC. Amino acid sequence: CASRAASSAGYNEQFF.

This chain joins TRBV27 and TRBJ1-2; 9 positions match TRBD1. Trimming at V came to 6 bases and at J to 5 bases, leaving 4 bases not matched to a gene. Germline CDR1 and CDR2: MNHEY and SMNVEV (reference sequence). The CDR3 sequence is 13 residues long. CDR3 in amino acids: CASSYDRGYGYTF. In nucleotides, the CDR3 is TGTGCCAGCAGCTACGACAGGGGGTATGGCTACACCTTC.

CDR3: CASSYSGQIYGYTF. The CDR3 region has the DNA TGTGCCAGCAGTTACTCTGGGCAGATCTATGGCTACACCTTC. V usage is TRBV6-5 and J usage is TRBJ1-2, with no clear D. The CDR3 is 14 residues long. Trimming removed 0 bases at V and 4 bases at J, with 9 bases between. CDR1 is MNHEY and CDR2 is SVGAGI in the germline V gene.

The table lists this clone with a count of one. The rearrangement links TRBV27 to TRBJ2-5, with D tentatively TRBD1 or TRBD2 (5 bases each). The last part of the DNA fits TRBJ2-7 better; the J call may be wrong. The CDR3 covers 13 residues. Germline assignment: CDR1 MNHEY and CDR2 SMNVEV (reference sequence). CDR3: CASSYGTDYEQYF. CDR3 nucleotides: TGTGCCAGCAGTTATGGGACGGACTACGAGCAGTACTTC.

The chain carries TRBV7-9 and TRBJ1-1; D might be TRBD1 (6 bases). The V end lost 5 bases, the J end lost 3 bases, and 10 bases lay between the germline ends. Per the germline V gene, CDR1 is SEHNR and CDR2 is FQNEAQ (reference sequence). There are 13 residues in the CDR3. CDR3 sequence: CASSATGYTEAFF. DNA for the CDR3: TGTGCCAGCAGCGCCACAGGGTACACTGAAGCTTTCTTT.

J is TRBJ1-2 and V is TRBV10-3, with TRBD1 as a possible D gene (5 bases). The CDR3 runs to 12 residues. The V and J ends lost 8 bases and 3 bases respectively, with 10 bases between them. Germline lookup yields CDR1 ENHRY and CDR2 SYGVKD. CDR3 loop: CAIGSRDYGYTF. The DNA of the CDR3 is TGTGCCATCGGCTCCAGGGACTATGGCTACACCTTC.

The chain uses TRBV7-6 and TRBJ1-2; D gene ambiguous. The CDR3 is 13 residues long. Germline loops: CDR1 SGHVS, CDR2 FNYEAQ. Trimming shortened V by 3 bases and J by 4 bases, and 9 bases separated the two germline ends. Written as DNA, the CDR3 is TGTGCCAGCAGCTTGAGTGAGGGCTATGGCTACACCTTC. As protein: CASSLSEGYGYTF.

The genes are TRBV28 and TRBJ2-4; 7 nucleotides line up with TRBD1. Germline CDR1 MDHEN, CDR2 SYDVKM. This CDR3 is 14 amino acids long. V shed 5 bases and J 2 bases; nucleotides not matched to a gene: 3. CDR3 in DNA: TGTGCCAGCAGTCCACAGGGGACCAAAAACATTCAGTACTTC. It is translated as CASSPQGTKNIQYF.

The chain carries TRBV18 and TRBJ2-5, with D unresolved. The CDR3 consists of 13 residues. The germline CDR1 and CDR2 sequences are KGHSH and LQKENI. V was pared by 2 bases and J by 3 bases, with 7 bases between. CDR3 amino acids: CASSPLAEETQYF. In DNA form, the CDR3 reads TGTGCCAGCTCACCATTGGCAGAAGAGACCCAGTACTTC.

This clone was counted between two and nine times. The chain couples TRBV28 to TRBJ1-5; the match to TRBD1 covers 9 bases. With 4 bases clipped from V and 0 bases from J, the junction kept 7 bases outside the gene matches. The CDR3 is 17 amino acids. The germline CDR1 and CDR2 sequences are MDHEN and SYDVKM. The CDR3 nucleotides read TGTGCCAGCAGTTCGACAGGGGGGGGGTATAGCAATCAGCCCCAGCATTTT. Translated: CASSSTGGGYSNQPQHF.

This sequence joins TRBV7-9 and TRBJ1-4; TRBD1 aligns across 11 bases. V lost 1 base, J lost 5 bases, and 3 bases stayed unmatched. The length of the CDR3 is 16 residues. The germline gives CDR1 SEHNR, CDR2 FQNEAQ (reference sequence). The CDR3 is CASSLERDRGNEKLFF. The CDR3 coding sequence is TGTGCCAGCAGCTTAGAGCGGGACAGGGGGAATGAAAAACTGTTTTTT.

This chain uses TRBV6-5 with TRBJ2-5, with D tentatively TRBD1 (6 bases). The V gene's germline CDR1 is MNHEY and CDR2 SVGAGI. The V end was cut by 2 bases, the J end by 5 bases, with 9 bases between. This CDR3 region has 13 residues. CDR3 sequence (DNA): TGTGCCAGCAGTTACGGCCAGGGGGAGACCCAGTACTTC. Translating gives CASSYGQGETQYF.

This clone was seen a few times. The rearrangement uses TRBV4-3 and TRBJ2-7; 8 bases map to TRBD2. The CDR3 has 18 residues. The trim removed 0 bases at V and 4 bases at J, leaving 14 bases unmatched. In germline, CDR1 is LGHNA, CDR2 YSLEER. CDR3 in amino acids: CASSQERSGSLRGYEQYF. The CDR3 coding sequence is TGCGCCAGCAGCCAAGAGAGGAGCGGGAGCCTTCGAGGATACGAGCAGTACTTC.

This clone has only a few counts. The rearrangement uses TRBV7-9 and TRBJ1-5, with D possibly being TRBD1 (5 bases). The length of the CDR3 is 17 residues. Germline-derived CDR1 and CDR2 are SEHNR and FQNEAQ (reference sequence). V lost 5 bases to trimming and J lost 1 base, with 18 bases between them. The CDR3 nucleotides are TGTGCCAGCAGCCCCCTATGGGGGGATCAGAGCAATCAGCCCCAGCATTTT. Its protein is CASSPLWGDQSNQPQHF.

This clone showed up just once. The chain is built from TRBV28 and TRBJ2-7; 13 positions match TRBD2. This CDR3 is built from 14 residues. The V gene end was trimmed by 5 bases and the J gene end by 6 bases; junction bases not matched to a gene: 4. Germline V gives CDR1 MDHEN, CDR2 SYDVKM. The CDR3 DNA is TGTGCCAGCAGTAGGGGACTAGCGGGATGCGAGCAGTACTTC. It encodes CASSRGLAGCEQYF.